This TCR beta chain emerged from a study of neurological immune-mediated disorders. Broader study findings: The study found no CDR3 amino acid sequences shared by expanded clones across subjects, suggesting private repertoires in all groups.

The sample's time point: technical triplicate 3. The CDR3 has 14 residues. V dropped 6 bases and J dropped 7; count of bases not matched to a gene: 10. Over 200 million TCR-beta sequences from 15-18 subjects came out of each sequencing run. Via MiXCR, TCRdb re-called the 5' RACE reads, giving one row per CDR3 protein. The sample has about 44,000 distinct CDR3 sequences; 20% to 25% are singletons. This clonotype occurred many times. Its antigen is undetermined. V gene TRBV12-3 or TRBV12-4 combines with J gene TRBJ2-7; 9 positions match TRBD1. Sequenced: PBMCs. This receptor was obtained from a man aged 55 to 70 with HTLV-1-associated myelopathy (HAM/TSP). In DNA form, the CDR3 reads TGTGCCAGCAGCCTTGGGACAGGGTTTTATGAGCAGTACTTC. Translating gives CASSLGTGFYEQYF.